The clone carrying this T cell receptor (beta chain) appeared a single time. The data were taken from a study of blood T cell repertoires in COVID-19. Across the study: Acute and convalescent COVID-19 specimens originated in the United States, Italy and Spain.

CDR1 and CDR2 (germline): SGHDT, YYEEEE. The CDR3 length is 15 residues. With 3 bases clipped from V and 1 base from J, the junction kept 6 bases outside the gene matches. Authors' data handling: Reference gene primer amplification gave estimated nucleated cell counts. Clones were read by immunoSEQ multiplex PCR, and TCRdb kept only the in-frame ones, dropping some. Clone size and the V and J calls come from that table; the DNA yielded D and trimming. Counted here are about 110,000 clones, 80% to 90% occurring once; the ten biggest clones make up approximately 1.3%. Sequencing was carried out using peripheral blood. The V gene is TRBV5-6, the J gene TRBJ2-7, with TRBD2 matching over 8 bases. This TCR was recovered from a man aged 35-49 years with acute or convalescent COVID-19. The CDR3 sequence: CASSSWREVSYEQYF. CDR3 nucleotides: TGTGCCAGCAGCTCATGGCGGGAGGTATCCTACGAGCAGTACTTC.